Presented here are 15 T cell receptor beta chains from one specimen sequenced in a study of T cell responses to AZD1222 COVID-19 vaccine. Libraries were prepared by immunoSEQ multiplex PCR; TCRdb keeps only in-frame clonotypes and omits some of them. Of around 90,000 clones detected, more than 70% appear once; the ten largest clones hold approximately 12%. The material was peripheral blood, obtained on day 0 of AZD1222 vaccination. The receptors derive from an adult in good health.

This clone came up a few times. The chain combines TRBV7-8 with TRBJ1-4, with D maybe TRBD1 (6 bases). Per germline, CDR1 SGHVS and CDR2 FQNEAQ. This CDR3 has 14 residues. Trimming took off 3 bases at V and 5 bases at J, with 10 bases between the two ends. The CDR3 spells CASSLLQGNEKLFF. In DNA, the CDR3 is TGTGCCAGCAGCTTGCTACAGGGCAATGAAAAACTGTTTTTT. Complete variable domain (other parts from reference TRBV7-8 and TRBJ1-4): GAGVSQSPRYKVAKRGQDVALRCDPISGHVSLFWYQQALGQGPEFLTYFQNEAQLDKSGLPSDRFFAERPEGSVSTLKIQRTQQEDSAVYLCASSLLQGNEKLFFGSGTQLSVL.

The chain has TRBV30 and TRBJ1-4; 7 nucleotides align to TRBD1. This CDR3 comprises 13 residues. With 7 bases clipped from V and 3 bases from J, the junction kept 5 bases outside the gene matches. Germline CDR1 GTSNPN, CDR2 SVGIG (reference sequence). CDR3 coding DNA: TGTGCCTACTCGACAGGGTCTAATGAAAAACTGTTTTTT. Translated: CAYSTGSNEKLFF.

The V gene is TRBV19, the J gene TRBJ1-6; D gene unclear. The CDR3 is made up of 14 amino acids. V gave up 4 bases and J gave up 8 bases, with 12 bases separating them. CDR1 is LNHDA and CDR2 is SQIVND in the germline V gene (reference sequence). The DNA for the CDR3 is TGTGCCAGTAGTAACGATAGGACGGATTCACCCCTCCACTTT. Protein product: CASSNDRTDSPLHF.

A note on this clone: Different DNA sequences within this sample yield the same CDR3. The chain carries TRBV7-2 and TRBJ1-2; 10 nucleotides line up with TRBD1. CDR1 is SGHTA, CDR2 FQGNSA, per germline. V was clipped by 2 bases and J by 5 bases; unmatched bases: 2. This CDR3 spans 14 amino acids. The CDR3 region has the DNA TGTGCCAGCAGCTTATGGACAGGGGGGTATGGCTACACCTTC. Its protein is CASSLWTGGYGYTF.

This clone was counted a single time. The chain carries TRBV27 and TRBJ1-6, with a possible D match to TRBD1 (5 bases). Per the germline V gene, CDR1 is MNHEY and CDR2 is SMNVEV (reference sequence). This CDR3 contains 14 residues. The V gene lost 5 bases and the J gene lost 8 bases, with 13 bases spanning the gap. CDR3 protein: CASSPQGIYSPLHF. The CDR3, as DNA: TGTGCCAGCAGTCCGCAGGGAATTTATTCACCCCTCCACTTT.

The J gene is TRBJ2-7, the V gene TRBV28, with TRBD1 as a possible D gene (5 bases). The CDR3 extends over 13 amino acids. The germline CDR1 and CDR2 sequences are MDHEN and SYDVKM. Trimming left V 6 bases short and J 2 bases short, with 11 bases between. The CDR3 DNA follows: TGTGCCAGCAGCTCAGGGATCCCCTACGAGCAGTACTTC. It is translated as CASSSGIPYEQYF.

With regard to this clone: A junction boundary mismatches the germline segment, possibly from a read error. The genes are TRBV7-9 and TRBJ1-1; TRBD1 aligns across 8 bases. The length of the CDR3 is 13 residues. Germline CDR1 reads SEHNR; CDR2 reads FQNEAQ (reference sequence). The CDR3 reads CAISTGQGASIIF. The CDR3 DNA is TGTGCCATCTCGACTGGACAGGGCGCTTCTATTATCTTT.

V is TRBV28 and J is TRBJ2-2; possible D gene TRBD2, 6 bases. The CDR3 is 17 residues long. Trimming took off 3 bases at V and 3 bases at J, with 17 bases between the two ends. The germline V gene encodes CDR1 MDHEN and CDR2 SYDVKM. In DNA, the CDR3 is TGTGCCAGCAGTTTTGGGCTGGGAGGAGTTTACACCGGGGAGCTGTTTTTT. Its translation is CASSFGLGGVYTGELFF.

The J gene is TRBJ2-2, the V gene TRBV2; tentatively, D is TRBD1 or TRBD2 (5 bases each). This CDR3 comprises 15 residues. Trimming left V 6 bases short and J 9 bases short, with 20 bases between. Germline V gene data show CDR1 as SNHLY and CDR2 as FYNNEI. The CDR3 spells CASRKGRDEGRELFF. Here the CDR3 DNA reads TGTGCCAGCAGGAAGGGCCGGGACGAAGGCCGGGAGCTGTTTTTT.

This chain links TRBV19 with TRBJ2-2; TRBD1 matches 12 bases. J gave up 4 bases and V 5 bases, and 11 bases lay outside the gene matches. Per germline, CDR1 LNHDA and CDR2 SQIVND (reference sequence). This CDR3 has 18 amino acids. The CDR3 region is CASSDPGQGARGTGELFF. Written as DNA, the CDR3 is TGTGCCAGTAGTGATCCGGGACAGGGGGCGCGGGGCACCGGGGAGCTGTTTTTT.

The chain couples TRBV3-1 (or the pseudogene TRBV3-2) to TRBJ1-6; D perhaps matches TRBD1 (5 bases). The germline V gene encodes CDR1 LGHDT and CDR2 YNNKEL (reference sequence). The CDR3 has 14 amino acids. Trimming removed 3 bases at V and 7 bases at J, with 10 bases between. The CDR3 loop is CASSQGTRNSPLHF. Here the CDR3 DNA reads TGTGCCAGCAGCCAGGGGACGAGAAATTCACCCCTCCACTTT.

V gene TRBV18 combines with J gene TRBJ1-5; 10 nucleotides line up with TRBD1. With V trimmed by 4 bases and J by 5 bases, 17 bases remained unmatched. Germline CDR1 and CDR2: KGHSH and LQKENI. The CDR3 extends over 19 amino acids. CDR3 region: CASSLRDRGLLGGDQPQHF. Written as DNA, the CDR3 is TGTGCCAGCTCACTCCGGGACAGGGGCCTACTCGGGGGCGATCAGCCCCAGCATTTT.

In this sample, this clone turned up once. This chain's CDR3 is CATSDRRRGAGEQFF. For the CDR3, the DNA is TGTGCCACCAGTGATCGGCGGCGGGGGGCGGGTGAGCAGTTCTTC. The J gene is TRBJ2-1, the V gene TRBV24-1; 8 nucleotides match TRBD2. Germline trimming cut 3 bases from V and 9 bases from J; bases unmatched to any gene: 9. The CDR3 loop spans 15 amino acids. The V gene's germline CDR1 is KGHDR and CDR2 SFDVKD.

The V call is TRBV7-9, the J call TRBJ1-1; D is unclear. Trimming pared 8 bases from V and 1 base from J, leaving 14 bases between. Germline V lookup: CDR1 SEHNR, CDR2 FQNEAQ (reference sequence). This CDR3 region has 14 residues. For the CDR3, the DNA is TGTGCCAGCGAACGGTTATCGCCGAACACTGAAGCTTTCTTT. It is translated as CASERLSPNTEAFF.

This clone was detected once. This chain links TRBV19 with TRBJ2-7; unclear D gene. CDR1 LNHDA and CDR2 SQIVND come from the germline V gene (reference sequence). V lost 6 bases and J lost 3, with 12 bases in between. CDR3 size: 13 residues. The DNA of the CDR3 is TGTGCCAGTAGCCACAACAGTGGCTACGAGCAGTACTTC. Its translation: CASSHNSGYEQYF.